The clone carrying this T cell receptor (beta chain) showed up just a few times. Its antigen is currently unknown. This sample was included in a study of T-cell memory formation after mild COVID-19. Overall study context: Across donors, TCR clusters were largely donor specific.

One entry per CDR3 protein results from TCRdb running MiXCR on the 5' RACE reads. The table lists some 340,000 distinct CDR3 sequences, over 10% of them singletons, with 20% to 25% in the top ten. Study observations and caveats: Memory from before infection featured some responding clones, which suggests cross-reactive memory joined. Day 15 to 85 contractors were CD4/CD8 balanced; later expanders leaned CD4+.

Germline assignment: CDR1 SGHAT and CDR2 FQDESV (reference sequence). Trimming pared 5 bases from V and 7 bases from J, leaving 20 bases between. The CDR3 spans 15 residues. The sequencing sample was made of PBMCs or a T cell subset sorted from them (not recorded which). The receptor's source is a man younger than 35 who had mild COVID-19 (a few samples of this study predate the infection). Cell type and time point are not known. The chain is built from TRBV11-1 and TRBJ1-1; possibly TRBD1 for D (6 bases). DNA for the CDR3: TGTGCCAGCAGCGCTCTCACAGGGAAGACGGATGAAGCTTTCTTT. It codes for CASSALTGKTDEAFF.